The 10 T cell receptor beta chains in this list originate from one sample, sequenced in a study of early T cells in non-severe SARS-CoV-2 infection. TCRdb re-derived calls from the 5' RACE reads in MiXCR, one entry per CDR3 protein. The sample contains roughly 100,000 distinct CDR3 sequences, 9.5% to 15% of which appear only once. The sequencing here drew on whole blood, taken at baseline. These receptors all come from an adult who was a healthcare worker with PCR-confirmed SARS-CoV-2 infection or an uninfected control (not recorded which).

This clonotype was seen more than once but under ten times. J is TRBJ2-1 and V is TRBV14; D uncertain. There are 15 residues in the CDR3. Trimming cost V 0 bases and J 4 bases, with 10 bases left between them. Germline-derived CDR1 and CDR2 are SGHDN and FVKESK. In nucleotides, the CDR3 is TGTGCCAGCAGCCAAGATTTCGAGGATTACAATGAGCAGTTCTTC. This gives the protein CASSQDFEDYNEQFF.

This clonotype was recorded many times. This chain joins TRBV7-3 and TRBJ2-1; 9 bases align to TRBD2. Per germline, CDR1 SGHTA and CDR2 FQGTGA. J gave up 0 bases and V 5 bases, and 17 bases lay outside the gene matches. The CDR3 is made up of 20 amino acids. The CDR3: CASSPLAEGSGGSSYNEQFF. CDR3 DNA: TGTGCCAGCAGCCCCTTAGCGGAGGGTAGCGGGGGATCCTCCTACAATGAGCAGTTCTTC.

This clonotype appeared many times. This sequence joins TRBV6-1 and TRBJ1-2; D unresolved. Trimming removed 2 bases at V and 5 bases at J, with 6 bases between. The CDR3 has 12 amino acids. Looked up from germline, CDR1 is MNHNS and CDR2 is SASEGT. The CDR3 reads CASSENRYGYTF. In DNA form, the CDR3 reads TGTGCCAGCAGTGAAAACCGGTATGGCTACACCTTC.

The chain couples TRBV7-2 to TRBJ2-2; TRBD1 matches 7 bases. The CDR3 has 16 amino acids. Germline V gene data show CDR1 as SGHTA and CDR2 as FQGNSA. Trimming at V came to 5 bases and at J to 2 bases, leaving 8 bases not matched to a gene. The chain's CDR3 is CASSVPTGSNTGELFF. In DNA form, the CDR3 reads TGTGCCAGCAGCGTCCCGACAGGGTCAAACACCGGGGAGCTGTTTTTT. The full variable domain, in which reference TRBV7-2 and TRBJ2-2 provide the parts outside the CDR3, is GAGVSQSPSNKVTEKGKDVELRCDPISGHTALYWYRQSLGQGLEFLIYFQGNSAPDKSGLPSDRFSAERTGGSVSTLTIQRTQQEDSAVYLCASSVPTGSNTGELFFGEGSRLTVL.

The chain links TRBV29-1 to TRBJ2-2; 8 nucleotides match TRBD1. Trimming at V came to 6 bases and at J to 4 bases, leaving 4 bases not matched to a gene. The CDR3 has 13 residues. CDR1 is SQVTM and CDR2 is ANQGSEA in the germline V gene. The CDR3 nucleotides read TGCAGCGTCACAGGGGGAAGCACCGGGGAGCTGTTTTTT. It is translated as CSVTGGSTGELFF.

This clonotype has a count of ten or more. The CDR3 nucleotides are TGTGCCAGCAGCTGGCAGGGAGGCTACGAGCAGTACTTC. This codes for CASSWQGGYEQYF. The chain employs TRBV12-3 or TRBV12-4 and TRBJ2-7; the D gene is possibly TRBD2 (6 bases). The CDR3 is made up of 13 amino acids. The ends were cut back, 6 bases at V and 3 bases at J, with 12 bases in the middle.

The chain combines TRBV5-1 with TRBJ2-3; 8 nucleotides agree with TRBD2. The CDR3 spans 17 residues. CDR1 SGHRS and CDR2 YFSETQ come from the germline V gene. Trimming at V came to 4 bases and at J to 1 base, leaving 11 bases not matched to a gene. CDR3 nucleotide sequence: TGCGCCAGCAGCCCCGGGGAAAGCGGGAGTCGCACAGATACGCAGTATTTT. Translating gives CASSPGESGSRTDTQYF.

J is TRBJ2-7 and V is TRBV10-3, with 11 bases matching TRBD2. The germline gives CDR1 ENHRY, CDR2 SYGVKD. This CDR3 has 12 amino acids. V shed 9 bases and J 6 bases; nucleotides not matched to a gene: 4. The CDR3 DNA follows: TGTGCCATTTCGCTAGCGGGAGGCGAGCAGTACTTC. Protein product: CAISLAGGEQYF.

There are many counts of this clonotype. The V gene is TRBV27, the J gene TRBJ2-7, with 8 positions matching TRBD2. The CDR3 is 13 residues long. CDR1 and CDR2 (germline): MNHEY, SMNVEV (reference sequence). Trimming took 6 bases from V and 5 from J; bases not matched to a gene: 6. The CDR3 DNA sequence: TGTGCCAGCAGAGATAGCGGGGCCCACGAGCAGTACTTC. Protein: CASRDSGAHEQYF.

This clonotype was seen more than once but under ten times. V usage is TRBV27 and J usage is TRBJ2-3; TRBD1 agrees at 7 bases. CDR1 and CDR2 (germline): MNHEY, SMNVEV (reference sequence). The CDR3 runs to 16 residues. Trimming removed 6 bases from V and 4 bases from J; junction bases left unmatched: 13. The DNA for the CDR3 is TGTGCCAGCAGCCGCGTAGGGGGCTTTGGGCCAGATACGCAGTATTTT. Translated: CASSRVGGFGPDTQYF.